The rows below give T cell receptor beta chains drawn from one sample of a study of PD-1 blockade in classical Hodgkin lymphoma. Using immunoSEQ multiplex PCR, the repertoire was profiled, and TCRdb retains in-frame clones only, with some absent. This table has tens of thousands of clones, roughly nine tenths appearing once. Sequences were derived from peripheral blood mononuclear cells (PBMCs), sampled before the second cycle of nivolumab. These receptors were obtained from a human donor with classical Hodgkin lymphoma. Both conserved end residues are part of each CDR3. The D gene is left open where the match is weak. Clone sizes are given selectively: once, few, many, or a class where the clone is expanded.

V gene	clone size	D gene	J gene	CDR3 DNA	CDR3 protein
TRBV9	-	-	TRBJ2-1	TGTGCCAGCAGCGTAATGAGTGGGAGCCCCTACAATGAGCAGTTCTTC	CASSVMSGSPYNEQFF
TRBV6-6	-	TRBD2	TRBJ2-7	TGTGCCAGCAGTTGGGTTAGCGGGAGCTACGAGCAGTACTTC	CASSWVSGSYEQYF
TRBV28	-	-	TRBJ2-3	TGTGCCAGCAGTTTTAGACAGGCTCTCGCCGGCACAGATACGCAGTATTTT	CASSFRQALAGTDTQYF
TRBV2	-	-	TRBJ2-7	TGTGCCAGCAGTGAACGGGGTACGGGTGCCTACGAGCAGTACTTC	CASSERGTGAYEQYF
TRBV6-1	-	TRBD1	TRBJ2-6	TGTGCCAGCAGTGGAACCGGGACAGGGGCCCCTGGGGCCAACGTCCTGACTTTC	CASSGTGTGAPGANVLTF
TRBV2	-	-	TRBJ2-1	TGTGCCAGCAGTGCCATAGGGGTGAGCTCCTACAATGAGCAGTTCTTC	CASSAIGVSSYNEQFF
TRBV19	-	-	TRBJ2-1	TGTGCCAGTAGTATCCACTACTCCTACAATGAGCAGTTCTTC	CASSIHYSYNEQFF
TRBV6-5	-	TRBD1	TRBJ1-1	TGTGCCAGCAGTTCCCGGACAGGGAGGAGGGAAGCTTTCTTT	CASSSRTGRREAFF
TRBV14	-	TRBD1	TRBJ2-1	TGTGCCAGCAGCCCACGGGACAGGGGGCTGTATGAGCAGTTCTTC	CASSPRDRGLYEQFF
TRBV2	-	TRBD1	TRBJ2-7	TGTGCCAGCAGAACCGGGACAGGAGATTTCTACGAGCAGTACTTC	CASRTGTGDFYEQYF
TRBV10-3	few	TRBD1	TRBJ1-1	TGTGCCATCAGTGAAGGACAGGGGCGTAGAGCTTTCTTT	CAISEGQGRRAFF
TRBV7-8	-	-	TRBJ1-5	TGTGCCAGCAGCTTTTTTCTCGGAGCTGGGCCTTACAATCAGCCCCAGCATTTT	CASSFFLGAGPYNQPQHF
TRBV10-1	-	-	TRBJ1-5	TGCGCCAGCAGTGAGGGGCAGCTCCAGCCCCAGCATTTT	CASSEGQLQPQHF
TRBV6-6	-	-	TRBJ1-1	TGTGCCAGCACTTACTTGGGGGACCCCTCTAGCACTGAAGCTTTCTTT	CASTYLGDPSSTEAFF
TRBV10-3	-	TRBD2	TRBJ2-7	TGTGCCATCAGTGAGCGCGGGAGGTTCTACGAGCAGTACTTC	CAISERGRFYEQYF
TRBV19	-	-	TRBJ1-5	TGTGCCAGTAGTATCCCCCCCTACAGTCATAGCAATCAGCCCCAGCATTTT	CASSIPPYSHSNQPQHF
TRBV5-1	few	TRBD2	TRBJ2-5	TGCGCCAGCAGCTTCCTAGCGGTCCAAGAGACCCAGTACTTC	CASSFLAVQETQYF
TRBV7-6	-	-	TRBJ2-3	TGTGCCAGCAGCTGGGGACAAGATACGCAGTATTTT	CASSWGQDTQYF
TRBV5-6	-	-	TRBJ2-7	TGTGCCAGCAGCTTGGTGGCAGGGAACGAGCAGTACTTC	CASSLVAGNEQYF
TRBV2	-	-	TRBJ1-1	TGTGCCAGCAGTGACTTATGGAACACTGAAGCTTTCTTT	CASSDLWNTEAFF
TRBV18	-	-	TRBJ2-7	TGTGCCAGCTCACCACGGACGGGCGGGATAGCGGCCACGTCCTACGAGCAGTACTTC	CASSPRTGGIAATSYEQYF
TRBV5-1	once	-	TRBJ1-5	TGCGCCAGCAGCCTGGACAGTATGGGCAATCAGCCCCAGCATTTT	CASSLDSMGNQPQHF
TRBV9	-	TRBD2	TRBJ2-7	TGTGCCAGCAGCGTGGGGAGCGGGAGGGCCTGGGAGCAGTACTTC	CASSVGSGRAWEQYF
TRBV9	-	TRBD2	TRBJ2-3	TGTGCCAGCAGCCCCCTAGCGGGACCGGAGGATACGCAGTATTTT	CASSPLAGPEDTQYF
TRBV15	-	-	TRBJ2-2	TGTGCCACCAGCCCGGGAATTTTGTCAGAAGGGGAGCTGTTTTTT	CATSPGILSEGELFF
TRBV4-1	once	TRBD1	TRBJ1-3	TGCGCCAGCAGCCCCCATAGGGACAGTCTGGGTGGAAACACCATATATTTT	CASSPHRDSLGGNTIYF
TRBV28	-	TRBD1	TRBJ1-4	TGTGCCAGCAGCCCCGGGGACAGGGGGCTGGCTGTTAATGAAAAACTGTTTTTT	CASSPGDRGLAVNEKLFF
TRBV13	-	TRBD2	TRBJ2-5	TGTGCCAGCAGCCCCTATGGACTAGCGGGGGCGCAAGAGACCCAGTACTTC	CASSPYGLAGAQETQYF
TRBV28	-	-	TRBJ2-7	TGTGCCAGCAGTTTAGTGGGGCGGGAGCAGTACTTC	CASSLVGREQYF
TRBV28	-	TRBD2	TRBJ2-7	TGTGCCAGCAGTTTGGGGCTAGCGGAAGTCTACGAGCAGTACTTC	CASSLGLAEVYEQYF
TRBV6-5	-	TRBD1	TRBJ1-2	TGTGCCAGCAGTTACTCTCGACAGGGAGAAGAGAATGGCTACACCTTC	CASSYSRQGEENGYTF
TRBV25-1	-	-	TRBJ2-7	TGTGCCAGCAGTGAGGGGGACGGAGGGTACGAGCAGTACTTC	CASSEGDGGYEQYF
TRBV2	once	-	TRBJ1-2	TGTGCCAGCAGGTCCCCGGGGGAGAAGACCTTC	CASRSPGEKTF
TRBV27	-	-	TRBJ1-2	TGTGCCAGCAGTTTCTCTTCGATCTATGGCTACACCTTC	CASSFSSIYGYTF
TRBV27	-	-	TRBJ1-2	TGTGCCAGCTCTCCACAGGCGCTTGCCGGCTACACCTTC	CASSPQALAGYTF
TRBV9	-	TRBD2	TRBJ2-3	TGTGCCAGCAACCACGGACTAGCGGGAGGAACAGATACGCAGTATTTT	CASNHGLAGGTDTQYF
TRBV11-3	-	-	TRBJ2-1	TGTGCCAGCAAGTTACGGGGGGCGGATGAGCAGTTCTTC	CASKLRGADEQFF
TRBV2	-	TRBD1	TRBJ2-5	TGTGCCAGCAGACCCGACAGGGGGAGACAAGAGACCCAGTACTTC	CASRPDRGRQETQYF
TRBV5-1	-	TRBD1	TRBJ2-5	TGCGCCAGCAGCTGGGACAGGGTAGAGACCCAGTACTTC	CASSWDRVETQYF
TRBV19	-	TRBD1	TRBJ2-7	TGTGCCAGTAGTTTCGGGACAGGGGGCCTGAACGAGCAGTACTTC	CASSFGTGGLNEQYF
TRBV7-7	-	-	TRBJ2-3	TGTGCCAGCAGCTCCTTAAGGCACCCAGATACGCAGTATTTT	CASSSLRHPDTQYF
TRBV6-1	-	TRBD2	TRBJ2-7	TGTGCCAGCAGTGAAACGGGAGCGGGGGGCTTCTACGAGCAGTACTTC	CASSETGAGGFYEQYF
TRBV27	-	TRBD1	TRBJ1-5	TGTGCCAGCAGTGACCGACAGGGTTCTAATCAGCCCCAGCATTTT	CASSDRQGSNQPQHF
TRBV7-9	-	-	TRBJ2-1	TGTGCCAGCAGAGATGGGGACTTCCTTGGGGGGGAGCAGTTCTTC	CASRDGDFLGGEQFF
TRBV2	-	TRBD1	TRBJ1-5	TGTGCCAGCAGTGGGACAGGGTTCAGCAATCAGCCCCAGCATTTT	CASSGTGFSNQPQHF
TRBV4-1	-	TRBD1	TRBJ2-1	TGCGCCAGCAGCCAACCACAACAGGGGTCCCATCACAATGAGCAGTTCTTC	CASSQPQQGSHHNEQFF
TRBV10-3	-	-	TRBJ1-4	TGTGCCATCAGTGAGTCGGCAGTTGCAACTAATGAAAAACTGTTTTTT	CAISESAVATNEKLFF
TRBV2	-	-	TRBJ2-7	TGTGCCAGCAGCCCTGCCCGAATAACCTACGAGCAGTACTTC	CASSPARITYEQYF
TRBV6-6	-	-	TRBJ1-2	TGTGCCAGCAGTTCCTACCTTCAGGGTGGCTACACCTTC	CASSSYLQGGYTF
TRBV7-7	-	TRBD2	TRBJ2-5	TGTGCTAGCAGCCCGAAGCGGGACGGGGAGACCCAGTACTTC	CASSPKRDGETQYF